This T cell receptor beta chain is drawn from a study of blood T cell repertoires in COVID-19. Study in general: Whether acute or convalescent, the COVID-19 samples came from the United States, Italy and Spain. In each case, the material was cDNA or gDNA derived from T cells, B-cell-depleted T cells, or PBMCs.

In the original analysis: Estimated nucleated cell counts came from reference gene primer amplification. The assay was immunoSEQ multiplex PCR, and TCRdb's table has in-frame clones only and misses some. The V and J calls and clone size come from that table; D and trimming were worked out from the DNA. This repertoire shows tens of thousands of clones, roughly 91% found once; its top ten account for 4.8%. Looked up from germline, CDR1 is MDHEN and CDR2 is SYDVKM. The ends lost 2 bases at V and 0 bases at J; junction bases unmatched: 2. CDR3 length equals 16 residues. The rearrangement uses TRBV28 and TRBJ2-1, with 9 bases aligning to TRBD2. The origin of this receptor is a woman older than 75 with active COVID-19. Sequenced sample: peripheral blood. The CDR3 here is CASSLVSGSSYNEQFF. In nucleotides, the CDR3 is TGTGCCAGCAGTTTAGTTAGCGGGAGCTCCTACAATGAGCAGTTCTTC.